This T cell receptor (beta chain) was captured in a study of cytomegalovirus exposure and HLA in healthy donors. Study as a whole: Tens of millions of unique TCRs from HLA-typed donors were held in an early data release. Findings of the study overall: There were some V segments, including TRBV6-2 and TRBV6-3, excluded as indistinguishable. Reportedly, TCR beta sequences accurately predicted HLA-A and HLA-B alleles in most subjects.

The PCR employed 60 Vbeta primers together with 13 Jbeta primers. Sequencing was performed with immunoSEQ multiplex PCR; in TCRdb, only in-frame clones are kept and a portion is missing. The sample lists tens of thousands of clones, approximately 71% occurring once. In regard to this clone: Its antigen is as yet unknown.

Deletions cut 4 bases from V and 3 bases from J, with 9 bases between. The CDR3 has 13 amino acids. Germline V CDR1 and CDR2: MDHEN, SYDVKM. The clonotype originates from a middle-aged man in good health and CMV-seronegative. Specimen: PBMCs. The chain combines TRBV28 with TRBJ1-2; D ambiguous. The DNA of the CDR3 is TGTGCCAGCAGTTCTAGAAGCTACTATGGCTACACCTTC. Its protein product is CASSSRSYYGYTF.